This T cell receptor (beta chain) is from a study of T cells in tuberculosis. Study outcomes and limitations: A GMM-specific repertoire classifier reached 80% to 90% accuracy, AUROC more than 0.8. Smaller alpha distances in active tuberculosis partly reflected shorter CDR3-alpha lengths. Smaller distances to GMM-specific TCRs suggested their expansion in active tuberculosis.

As for this clone: Its antigen is as yet unknown.

CDR1 and CDR2 from the germline V gene are LGHNA and YNFKEQ. The CDR3 consists of 15 residues. Trimming at V came to 0 bases and at J to 3 bases, leaving 5 bases not matched to a gene. The method was immunoSEQ multiplex PCR; TCRdb's version includes in-frame clones alone and lacks a portion of them. Among 20,000 to 25,000 clones listed, just over 90% were seen once. This chain links TRBV4-2 with TRBJ2-7, with TRBD2 identical over 7 bases. Sequenced sample: PBMCs. The sequence was collected from a donor aged 10 to 29 with latent tuberculosis or without tuberculosis infection. Some clones in this sample may be carry-over from other donors' samples. The CDR3 sequence: CASSQEGGNFYEQYF. The CDR3 nucleotides are TGTGCCAGCAGCCAAGAGGGGGGGAACTTCTACGAGCAGTACTTC.